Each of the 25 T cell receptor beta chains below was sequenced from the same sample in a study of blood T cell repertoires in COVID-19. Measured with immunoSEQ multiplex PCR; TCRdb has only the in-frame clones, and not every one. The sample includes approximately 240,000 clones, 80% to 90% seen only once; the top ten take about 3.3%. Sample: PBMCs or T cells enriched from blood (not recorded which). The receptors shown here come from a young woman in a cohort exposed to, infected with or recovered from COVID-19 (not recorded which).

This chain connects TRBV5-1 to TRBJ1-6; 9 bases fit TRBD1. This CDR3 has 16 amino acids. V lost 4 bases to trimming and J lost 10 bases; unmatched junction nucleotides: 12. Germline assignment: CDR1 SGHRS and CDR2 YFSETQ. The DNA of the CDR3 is TGCGCCAGCAGCGTGACCGGGACAGGGATTCGGTCACCCCTCCACTTT. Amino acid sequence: CASSVTGTGIRSPLHF.

For the CDR3, the DNA is TGTGCCAGCTCAGGACAGGCTAACACTGAAGCTTTCTTT. Amino acids: CASSGQANTEAFF. The chain recombines TRBV18 with TRBJ1-1; 7 bases are a match to TRBD1. This CDR3 region has 13 residues. CDR1 KGHSH and CDR2 LQKENI come from the germline V gene. After removal of 5 bases from V and 2 bases from J, the junction contained 2 bases not matched to a gene. Combining the CDR3 with reference TRBV18 and TRBJ1-1 gives the whole variable domain NAGVMQNPRHLVRRRGQEARLRCSPMKGHSHVYWYRQLPEEGLKFMVYLQKENIIDESGMPKERFSAEFPKEGPSILRIQQVVRGDSAAYFCASSGQANTEAFFGQGTRLTVV.

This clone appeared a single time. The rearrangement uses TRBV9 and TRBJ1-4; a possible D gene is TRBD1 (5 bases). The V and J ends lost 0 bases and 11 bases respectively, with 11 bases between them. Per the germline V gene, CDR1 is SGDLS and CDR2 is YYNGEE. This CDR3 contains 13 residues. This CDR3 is CASSVGGRGKLFF. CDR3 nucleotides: TGTGCCAGCAGCGTAGGAGGACGGGGGAAACTGTTTTTT.

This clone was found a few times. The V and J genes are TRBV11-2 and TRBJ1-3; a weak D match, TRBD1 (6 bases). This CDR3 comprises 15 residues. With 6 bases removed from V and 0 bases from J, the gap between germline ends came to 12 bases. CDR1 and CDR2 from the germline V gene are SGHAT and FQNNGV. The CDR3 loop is CASSSRGSSGNTIYF. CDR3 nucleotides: TGTGCCAGCAGTTCGAGGGGGAGCTCTGGAAACACCATATATTTT.

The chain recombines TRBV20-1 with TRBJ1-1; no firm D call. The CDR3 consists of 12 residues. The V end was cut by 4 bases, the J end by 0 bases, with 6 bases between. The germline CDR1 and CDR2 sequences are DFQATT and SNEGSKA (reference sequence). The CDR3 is CSANDLNTEAFF. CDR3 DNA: TGCAGTGCTAATGACTTGAACACTGAAGCTTTCTTT.

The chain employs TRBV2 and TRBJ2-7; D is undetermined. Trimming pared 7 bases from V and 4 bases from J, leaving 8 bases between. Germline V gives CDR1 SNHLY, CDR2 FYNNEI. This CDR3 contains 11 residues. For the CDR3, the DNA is TGTGCCAGCAACCCGGGTTACGAGCAGTACTTC. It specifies CASNPGYEQYF.

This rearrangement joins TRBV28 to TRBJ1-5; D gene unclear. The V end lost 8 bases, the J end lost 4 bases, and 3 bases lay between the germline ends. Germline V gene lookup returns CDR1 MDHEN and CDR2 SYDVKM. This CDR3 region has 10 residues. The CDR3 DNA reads TGTGCCAGCCATAATCAGCCCCAGCATTTT. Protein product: CASHNQPQHF.

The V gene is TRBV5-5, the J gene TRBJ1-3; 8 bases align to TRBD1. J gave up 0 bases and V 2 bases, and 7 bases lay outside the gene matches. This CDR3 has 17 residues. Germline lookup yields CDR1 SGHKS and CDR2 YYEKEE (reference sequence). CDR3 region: CASSFPTGTGSGNTIYF. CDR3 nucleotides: TGTGCCAGCAGCTTCCCCACCGGGACAGGCTCTGGAAACACCATATATTTT.

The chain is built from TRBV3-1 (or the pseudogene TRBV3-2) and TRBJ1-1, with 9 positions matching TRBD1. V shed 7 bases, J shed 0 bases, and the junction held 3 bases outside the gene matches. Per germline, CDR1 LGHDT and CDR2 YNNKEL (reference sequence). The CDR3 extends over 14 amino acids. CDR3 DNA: TGTGCCAGCAAAGGACAGGGGATGAACACTGAAGCTTTCTTT. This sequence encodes CASKGQGMNTEAFF.

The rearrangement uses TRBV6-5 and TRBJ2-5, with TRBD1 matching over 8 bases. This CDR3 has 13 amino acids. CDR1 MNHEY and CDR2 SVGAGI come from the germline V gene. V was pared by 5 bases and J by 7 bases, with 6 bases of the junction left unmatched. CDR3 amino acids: CASSPAGGGTQYF. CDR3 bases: TGTGCCAGCAGTCCGGCAGGGGGCGGGACCCAGTACTTC.

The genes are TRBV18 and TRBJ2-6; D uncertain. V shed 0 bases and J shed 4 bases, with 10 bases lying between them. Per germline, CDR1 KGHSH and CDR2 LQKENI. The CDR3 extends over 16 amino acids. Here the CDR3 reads CASSPPAGSGANVLTF. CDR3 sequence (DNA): TGTGCCAGCTCACCACCTGCAGGATCCGGGGCCAACGTCCTGACTTTC.

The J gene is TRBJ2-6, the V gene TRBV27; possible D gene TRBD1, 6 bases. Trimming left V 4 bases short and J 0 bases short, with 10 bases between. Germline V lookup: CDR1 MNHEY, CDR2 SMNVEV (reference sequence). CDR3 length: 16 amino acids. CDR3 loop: CASSWGQHSGANVLTF. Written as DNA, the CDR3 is TGTGCCAGCAGTTGGGGACAACACTCTGGGGCCAACGTCCTGACTTTC.

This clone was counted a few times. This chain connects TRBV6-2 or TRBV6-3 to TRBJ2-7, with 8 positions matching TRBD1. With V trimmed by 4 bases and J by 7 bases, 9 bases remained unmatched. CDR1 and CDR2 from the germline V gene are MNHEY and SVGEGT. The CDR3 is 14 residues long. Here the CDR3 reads CASSSGQGKREQYF. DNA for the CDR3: TGTGCCAGCAGTTCCGGACAGGGAAAACGGGAGCAGTACTTC.

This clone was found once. CDR3 coding DNA: TGTGCCAGCAGTGATGGCAGGCGATACTCTGGAAACACCATATATTTT. Translating gives CASSDGRRYSGNTIYF. The chain carries TRBV6-1 and TRBJ1-3, with D unclear. V was cut by 3 bases and J by 0 bases, with 12 bases left in between. The germline V gene has CDR1 MNHNS and CDR2 SASEGT. This CDR3 has 16 residues.

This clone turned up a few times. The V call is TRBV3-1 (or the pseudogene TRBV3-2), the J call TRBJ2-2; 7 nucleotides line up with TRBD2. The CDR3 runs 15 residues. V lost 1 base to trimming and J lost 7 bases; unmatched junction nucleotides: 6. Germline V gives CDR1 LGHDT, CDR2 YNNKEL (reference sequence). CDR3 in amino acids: CASSQVSGISGELFF. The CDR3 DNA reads TGTGCCAGCAGCCAAGTGAGCGGGATCAGCGGGGAGCTGTTTTTT.

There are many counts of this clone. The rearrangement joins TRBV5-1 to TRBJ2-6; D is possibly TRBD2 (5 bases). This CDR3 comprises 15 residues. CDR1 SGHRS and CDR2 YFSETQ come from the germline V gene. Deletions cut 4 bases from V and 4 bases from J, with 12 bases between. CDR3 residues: CASSPGETGANVLTF. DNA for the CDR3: TGCGCCAGCAGCCCTGGGGAGACAGGGGCCAACGTCCTGACTTTC. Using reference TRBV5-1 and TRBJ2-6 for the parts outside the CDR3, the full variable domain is KAGVTQTPRYLIKTRGQQVTLSCSPISGHRSVSWYQQTPGQGLQFLFEYFSETQRNKGNFPGRFSGRQFSNSRSEMNVSTLELGDSALYLCASSPGETGANVLTFGAGSRLTVL.

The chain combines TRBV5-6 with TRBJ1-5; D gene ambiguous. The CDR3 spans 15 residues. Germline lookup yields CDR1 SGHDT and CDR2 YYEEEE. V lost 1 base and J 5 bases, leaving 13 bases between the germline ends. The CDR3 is CASSLWSAQDQPQHF. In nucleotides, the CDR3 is TGTGCCAGCAGCTTGTGGTCCGCTCAGGATCAGCCCCAGCATTTT.

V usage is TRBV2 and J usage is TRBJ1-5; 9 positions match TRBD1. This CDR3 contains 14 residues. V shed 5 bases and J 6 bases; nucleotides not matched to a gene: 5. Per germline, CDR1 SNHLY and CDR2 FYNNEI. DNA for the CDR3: TGTGCCAGCAGTTTGACAGGGGGAAGTCAGCCCCAGCATTTT. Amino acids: CASSLTGGSQPQHF.

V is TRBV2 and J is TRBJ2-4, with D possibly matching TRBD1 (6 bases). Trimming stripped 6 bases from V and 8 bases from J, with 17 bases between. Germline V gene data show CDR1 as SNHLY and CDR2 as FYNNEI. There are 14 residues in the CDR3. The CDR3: CASRPSTGFDIQYF. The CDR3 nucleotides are TGTGCCAGCAGACCTAGTACAGGGTTTGACATTCAGTACTTC. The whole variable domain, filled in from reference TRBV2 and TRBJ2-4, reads EPEVTQTPSHQVTQMGQEVILRCVPISNHLYFYWYRQILGQKVEFLVSFYNNEISEKSEIFDDQFSVERPDGSNFTLKIRSTKLEDSAMYFCASRPSTGFDIQYFGAGTRLSVL.

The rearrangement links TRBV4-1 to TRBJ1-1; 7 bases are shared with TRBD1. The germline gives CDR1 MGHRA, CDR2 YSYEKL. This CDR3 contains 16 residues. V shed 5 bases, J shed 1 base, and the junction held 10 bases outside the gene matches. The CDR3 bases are TGCGCCAGCAGCTCCCGACAGGGTGGGGGGAACACTGAAGCTTTCTTT. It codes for CASSSRQGGGNTEAFF.

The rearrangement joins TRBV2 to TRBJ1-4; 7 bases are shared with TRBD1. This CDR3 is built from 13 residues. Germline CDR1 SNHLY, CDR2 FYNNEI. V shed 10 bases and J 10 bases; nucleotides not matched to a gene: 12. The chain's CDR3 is CATRTGPWGKLFF. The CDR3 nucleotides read TGTGCCACTCGGACAGGACCATGGGGAAAACTGTTTTTT.

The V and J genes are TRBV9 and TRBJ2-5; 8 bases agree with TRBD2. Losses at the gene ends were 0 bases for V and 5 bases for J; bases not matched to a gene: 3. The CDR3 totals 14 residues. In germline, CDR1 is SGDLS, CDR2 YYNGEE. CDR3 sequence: CASSVAEREETQYF. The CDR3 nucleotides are TGTGCCAGCAGCGTAGCCGAGCGGGAGGAGACCCAGTACTTC.

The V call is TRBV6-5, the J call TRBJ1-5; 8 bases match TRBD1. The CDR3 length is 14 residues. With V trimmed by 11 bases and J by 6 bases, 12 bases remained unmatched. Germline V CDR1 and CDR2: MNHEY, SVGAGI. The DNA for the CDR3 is TGTGCCGGTTCGACAGGGGAAGTGGCTCAGCCCCAGCATTTT. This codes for CAGSTGEVAQPQHF.

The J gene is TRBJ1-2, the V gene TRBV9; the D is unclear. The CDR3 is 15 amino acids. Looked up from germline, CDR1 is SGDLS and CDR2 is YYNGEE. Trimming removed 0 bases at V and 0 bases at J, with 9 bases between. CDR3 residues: CASSVVGIANYGYTF. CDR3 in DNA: TGTGCCAGCAGCGTAGTCGGGATAGCTAACTATGGCTACACCTTC.

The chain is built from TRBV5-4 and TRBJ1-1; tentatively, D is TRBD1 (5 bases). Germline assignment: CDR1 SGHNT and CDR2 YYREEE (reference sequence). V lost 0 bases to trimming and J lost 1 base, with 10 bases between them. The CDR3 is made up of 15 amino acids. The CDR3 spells CASSLGGAENTEAFF. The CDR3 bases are TGTGCCAGCAGCTTGGGGGGCGCGGAGAACACTGAAGCTTTCTTT.